This entry lists 23 T cell receptor beta chains sequenced from one sample in a study of shared clonotypes between healthy human individuals. Clones were sequenced by immunoSEQ multiplex PCR, and TCRdb holds only the in-frame ones, with some missing. In the table there are roughly 500,000 clones, roughly 95% of which are singletons. Sequenced material: naive CD4+ T cells sorted from blood. Subset given: CD45RA+ positively selected. The receptor set was obtained from a young woman in good health.

The chain couples TRBV18 to TRBJ2-1; 7 bases fit TRBD2. V lost 1 base, J lost 7 bases, and 7 bases stayed unmatched. Germline-derived CDR1 and CDR2 are KGHSH and LQKENI. The CDR3 runs 15 residues. In DNA, the CDR3 is TGTGCCAGCTCACCACGTACTAGCGTGAGTAATGAGCAGTTCTTC. This codes for CASSPRTSVSNEQFF.

The CDR3: CASGATRDRGQPQHF. The CDR3 nucleotides are TGTGCCAGCGGCGCCACCCGGGACAGGGGCCAGCCCCAGCATTTT. The chain uses TRBV6-6 and TRBJ1-5; 10 bases are shared with TRBD1. The V segment lost 8 bases and the J segment 7 bases; nucleotides outside the gene matches: 11. The CDR3 consists of 15 residues. The V gene's germline CDR1 is MNHNY and CDR2 SVGAGI (reference sequence).

The CDR3 DNA is TGCGCCAGCAGCTTGGTGGAGGTGTGGCAGAGCAATCAGCCCCAGCATTTT. This gives the protein CASSLVEVWQSNQPQHF. The V call is TRBV5-1, the J call TRBJ1-5; no definite D call. Between the trimmed V and J ends, which lost 0 bases and 1 base, there was a span of 14 bases. In germline, CDR1 is SGHRS, CDR2 YFSETQ. This CDR3 spans 17 amino acids.

This chain connects TRBV2 to TRBJ2-7, with D perhaps TRBD1 (6 bases). The germline V gene encodes CDR1 SNHLY and CDR2 FYNNEI. The CDR3 covers 15 residues. Trimming removed 6 bases at V and 5 bases at J, with 20 bases between. In DNA form, the CDR3 reads TGTGCCAGCAGAAGGACCGCGGACAGTGATAACGAGCAGTACTTC. As protein: CASRRTADSDNEQYF.

This clone was observed a single time. The chain links TRBV6-4 to TRBJ2-1; 8 bases match TRBD1. The CDR3 totals 15 residues. V gave up 3 bases and J gave up 1 base; unmatched junction bases: 2. Per germline, CDR1 MRHNA and CDR2 SNTAGT. CDR3 bases: TGTGCCAGCAGTGATGACAGGGGATCCTACAATGAGCAGTTCTTC. Residues: CASSDDRGSYNEQFF.

The chain employs TRBV25-1 and TRBJ1-4; 9 nucleotides line up with TRBD1. CDR1 is MGHDK, CDR2 SYGVNS, per germline. The CDR3 loop spans 16 amino acids. V trimming: 3 bases; J trimming: 8 bases; junction bases outside the gene matches: 10. DNA of the CDR3: TGTGCCAGCAGTGATGTGGGGACAGGGACCCGAGAAAAACTGTTTTTT. It yields the protein CASSDVGTGTREKLFF. Together with reference TRBV25-1 and TRBJ1-4, the CDR3 gives the full variable domain: EADIYQTPRYLVIGTGKKITLECSQTMGHDKMYWYQQDPGMELHLIHYSYGVNSTEKGDLSSESTVSRIRTEHFPLTLESARPSHTSQYLCASSDVGTGTREKLFFGSGTQLSVL.

This rearrangement joins TRBV15 to TRBJ2-7; D gene unclear. CDR1 and CDR2 from the germline V gene are LNHNV and YYDKDF (reference sequence). V gave up 0 bases and J gave up 2 bases, with 11 bases separating them. The CDR3 spans 15 residues. The CDR3 loop reads CATSRDPSITYEQYF. The CDR3 bases are TGTGCCACCAGCAGAGATCCGTCCATCACCTACGAGCAGTACTTC.

The chain combines TRBV28 with TRBJ2-7; TRBD2 agrees at 7 bases. The CDR3 length is 13 residues. V lost 5 bases and J lost 6; bases outside the gene matches: 7. Germline V gene data show CDR1 as MDHEN and CDR2 as SYDVKM. In DNA, the CDR3 is TGTGCCAGCAGTCACCAGGCGGGAGCCGAGCAGTACTTC. This codes for CASSHQAGAEQYF.

The V gene is TRBV19, the J gene TRBJ1-5; 9 bases fit TRBD1. The V and J ends lost 5 bases and 7 bases, in that order; junction bases with no gene match: 6. CDR3 length: 14 residues. CDR1 and CDR2 (germline): LNHDA, SQIVND (reference sequence). The DNA for the CDR3 is TGTGCCAGTAGTGCCACAGGGGGCTACCAGCCCCAGCATTTT. Encoded protein: CASSATGGYQPQHF.

The chain combines TRBV30 with TRBJ2-3, with D perhaps matching TRBD2 (6 bases). This CDR3 has 13 amino acids. CDR1 is GTSNPN and CDR2 is SVGIG in the germline V gene (reference sequence). V was pared by 8 bases and J by 5 bases, with 17 bases between. The CDR3: CAGGDGQVDTQYF. The CDR3 DNA sequence: TGTGCCGGAGGGGATGGTCAGGTAGATACGCAGTATTTT.

The chain recombines TRBV6-6 with TRBJ2-5; D is ambiguous. V shed 7 bases and J shed 5 bases, with 17 bases lying between them. Germline V CDR1 and CDR2: MNHNY, SVGAGI (reference sequence). This CDR3 spans 14 amino acids. The CDR3: CASTLSTRPETQYF. DNA of the CDR3: TGTGCCAGCACCCTCTCCACTCGGCCGGAGACCCAGTACTTC.

This CDR3 is CASSLHFQETQYF. The CDR3 DNA sequence: TGTGCCAGCAGCTTACACTTCCAAGAGACCCAGTACTTC. V usage is TRBV11-2 and J usage is TRBJ2-5; D gene uncertain. This CDR3 region has 13 residues. Trimming pared 2 bases from V and 1 base from J, leaving 5 bases between. Germline CDR1 is SGHAT and CDR2 is FQNNGV.

The rearrangement links TRBV5-5 to TRBJ2-7; 10 bases are shared with TRBD2. This CDR3 has 18 amino acids. Germline CDR1 reads SGHKS; CDR2 reads YYEKEE (reference sequence). J lost 0 bases, V lost 0 bases, and 9 bases had no gene match. Written as DNA, the CDR3 is TGTGCCAGCAGCTTGGGCGGACCTAGCGGGAGCTTCTCCTACGAGCAGTACTTC. Translation: CASSLGGPSGSFSYEQYF.

This chain connects TRBV7-9 to TRBJ2-2; 15 positions match TRBD2. With 8 bases clipped from V and 4 bases from J, the junction kept 11 bases outside the gene matches. The CDR3 spans 18 residues. Per germline, CDR1 SEHNR and CDR2 FQNEAQ (reference sequence). CDR3: CASGSGLAGGPVTGELFF. The CDR3 bases are TGTGCCAGCGGCTCCGGACTAGCGGGAGGGCCGGTCACCGGGGAGCTGTTTTTT.

The chain combines TRBV19 with TRBJ2-2; D call uncertain. The CDR3 consists of 14 residues. CDR1 LNHDA and CDR2 SQIVND come from the germline V gene (reference sequence). With 0 bases removed from V and 5 bases from J, the gap between germline ends came to 7 bases. The CDR3 sequence: CASSIESRTGELFF. The CDR3 DNA sequence: TGTGCCAGTAGTATAGAAAGTAGAACCGGGGAGCTGTTTTTT.

The J gene is TRBJ1-3, the V gene TRBV9, with 7 bases that match TRBD1. The CDR3 extends over 16 amino acids. Per germline, CDR1 SGDLS and CDR2 YYNGEE. V dropped 4 bases and J dropped 3; count of bases not matched to a gene: 10. The CDR3 nucleotides are TGTGCCAGCAGCCGTGGACAGGTAGTGAATGGAAACACCATATATTTT. Amino acid sequence: CASSRGQVVNGNTIYF.

V usage is TRBV5-4 and J usage is TRBJ2-5; 8 bases agree with TRBD2. CDR1 is SGHNT and CDR2 is YYREEE in the germline V gene (reference sequence). J was trimmed by 5 bases and V by 2 bases; bases with no gene match: 11. This CDR3 spans 16 amino acids. The CDR3 DNA sequence: TGTGCCAGCAGCTTCGGACTAGCCGCCCAAGCGGAGACCCAGTACTTC. It specifies CASSFGLAAQAETQYF.

The CDR3 spells CASSNTANTEAFF. The CDR3 DNA reads TGCGCCAGCAGCAATACAGCGAACACTGAAGCTTTCTTT. The chain recombines TRBV5-1 with TRBJ1-1; no clear D gene. The germline V and J ends were trimmed by 4 bases and 1 base, with 8 bases remaining between them. Per the germline V gene, CDR1 is SGHRS and CDR2 is YFSETQ. CDR3 length equals 13 residues.

The rearrangement joins TRBV25-1 to TRBJ2-1; D is perhaps TRBD1 (5 bases). Trimming removed 4 bases from V and 6 bases from J, with 13 bases in between. This CDR3 spans 14 amino acids. The germline V gene has CDR1 MGHDK and CDR2 SYGVNS. The CDR3 is CASSAEYRFNEQFF. The CDR3 nucleotides are TGTGCCAGCAGTGCCGAATACAGGTTCAATGAGCAGTTCTTC.

This rearrangement joins TRBV19 to TRBJ2-1, with a weak D call TRBD1 (6 bases). This CDR3 has 15 residues. CDR1 is LNHDA, CDR2 SQIVND, per germline (reference sequence). Trimming took 3 bases from V and 9 from J, leaving 18 bases between them. Written as DNA, the CDR3 is TGTGCCAGTAGTATCGGCCAGGGGTTTTTTGTTGAGCAGTTCTTC. The encoded protein is CASSIGQGFFVEQFF.

The chain is built from TRBV2 and TRBJ1-3, with D hard to call. The germline V and J ends were trimmed by 5 bases and 0 bases, with 17 bases remaining between them. Germline CDR1 is SNHLY and CDR2 is FYNNEI. The CDR3 has 17 residues. The CDR3 region has the DNA TGTGCCAGCAGTTACCTCCGAGATTCAAGCTCTGGAAACACCATATATTTT. Translation gives CASSYLRDSSSGNTIYF.

The rearrangement uses TRBV14 and TRBJ2-3; tentative D call: TRBD1 (6 bases). The CDR3 covers 17 residues. In germline, CDR1 is SGHDN, CDR2 FVKESK. V lost 0 bases to trimming and J lost 2 bases, with 15 bases between them. The CDR3 spells CASSQDLAGQITDTQYF. The CDR3 DNA reads TGTGCCAGCAGCCAAGATTTGGCCGGACAGATCACAGATACGCAGTATTTT.

V is TRBV28 and J is TRBJ1-1; D gene unclear. Germline lookup yields CDR1 MDHEN and CDR2 SYDVKM. Trimming shortened V by 6 bases and J by 1 base, and 12 bases separated the two germline ends. The CDR3 has 14 amino acids. This chain's CDR3 is CASSSTTGNTEAFF. CDR3 nucleotides: TGTGCCAGCAGCTCGACGACGGGGAACACTGAAGCTTTCTTT.